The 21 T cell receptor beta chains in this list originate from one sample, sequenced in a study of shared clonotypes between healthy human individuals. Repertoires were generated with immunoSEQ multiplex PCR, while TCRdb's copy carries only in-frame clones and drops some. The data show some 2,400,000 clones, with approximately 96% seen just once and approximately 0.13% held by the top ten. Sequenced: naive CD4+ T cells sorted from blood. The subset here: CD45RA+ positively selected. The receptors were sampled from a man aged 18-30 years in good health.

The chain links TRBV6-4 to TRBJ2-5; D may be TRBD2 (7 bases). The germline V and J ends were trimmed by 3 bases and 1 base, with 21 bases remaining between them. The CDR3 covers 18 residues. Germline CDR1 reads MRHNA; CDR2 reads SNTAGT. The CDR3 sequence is CASSERGASIIPQETQYF. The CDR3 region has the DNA TGTGCCAGCAGTGAACGGGGGGCCTCCATTATCCCCCAAGAGACCCAGTACTTC.

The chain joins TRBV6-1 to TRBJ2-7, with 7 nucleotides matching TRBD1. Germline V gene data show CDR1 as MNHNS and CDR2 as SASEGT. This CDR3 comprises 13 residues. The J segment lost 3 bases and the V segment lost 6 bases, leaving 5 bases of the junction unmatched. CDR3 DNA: TGTGCCAGCAGGACAGGGATGGGCTACGAGCAGTACTTC. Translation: CASRTGMGYEQYF.

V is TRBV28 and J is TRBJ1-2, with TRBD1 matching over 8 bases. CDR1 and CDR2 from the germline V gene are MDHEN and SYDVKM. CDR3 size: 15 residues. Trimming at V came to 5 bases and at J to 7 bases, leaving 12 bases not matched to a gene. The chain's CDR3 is CASSLPDRAFSGYTF. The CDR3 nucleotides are TGTGCCAGCAGTCTCCCGGACAGGGCCTTTTCTGGCTACACCTTC.

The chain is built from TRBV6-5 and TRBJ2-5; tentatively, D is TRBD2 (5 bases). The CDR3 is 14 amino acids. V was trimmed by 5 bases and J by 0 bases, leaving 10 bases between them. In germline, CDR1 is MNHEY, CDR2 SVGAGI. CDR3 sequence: CASSRTPDQETQYF. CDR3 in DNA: TGTGCCAGCAGTCGGACTCCTGACCAAGAGACCCAGTACTTC.

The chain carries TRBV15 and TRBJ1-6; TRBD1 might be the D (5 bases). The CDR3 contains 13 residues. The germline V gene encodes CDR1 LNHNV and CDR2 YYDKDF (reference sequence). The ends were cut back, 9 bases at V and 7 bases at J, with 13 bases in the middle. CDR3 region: CATRRPGNSPLHF. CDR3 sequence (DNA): TGTGCCACGAGACGACCAGGGAATTCACCCCTCCACTTT.

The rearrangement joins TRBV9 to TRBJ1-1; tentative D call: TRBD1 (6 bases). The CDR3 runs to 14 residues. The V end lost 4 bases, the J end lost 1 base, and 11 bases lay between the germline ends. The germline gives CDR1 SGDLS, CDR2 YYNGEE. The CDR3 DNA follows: TGTGCCAGCAGCAGGGAGACAGGGAACACTGAAGCTTTCTTT. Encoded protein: CASSRETGNTEAFF.

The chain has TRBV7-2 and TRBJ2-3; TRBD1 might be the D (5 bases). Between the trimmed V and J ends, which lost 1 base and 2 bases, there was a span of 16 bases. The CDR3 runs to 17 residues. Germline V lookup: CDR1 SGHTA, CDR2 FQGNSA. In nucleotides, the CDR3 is TGTGCCAGCAGCTTAGAAGGTCTGGGCAGGGTCACAGATACGCAGTATTTT. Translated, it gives CASSLEGLGRVTDTQYF. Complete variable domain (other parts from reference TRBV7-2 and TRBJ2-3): GAGVSQSPSNKVTEKGKDVELRCDPISGHTALYWYRQSLGQGLEFLIYFQGNSAPDKSGLPSDRFSAERTGGSVSTLTIQRTQQEDSAVYLCASSLEGLGRVTDTQYFGPGTRLTVL.

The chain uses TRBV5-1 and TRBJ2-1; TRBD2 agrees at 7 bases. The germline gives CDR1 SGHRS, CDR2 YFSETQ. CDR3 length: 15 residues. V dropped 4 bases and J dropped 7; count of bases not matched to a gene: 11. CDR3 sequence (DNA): TGCGCCAGCAGCGACCAAACAACCGGGGGGAATGAGCAGTTCTTC. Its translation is CASSDQTTGGNEQFF.

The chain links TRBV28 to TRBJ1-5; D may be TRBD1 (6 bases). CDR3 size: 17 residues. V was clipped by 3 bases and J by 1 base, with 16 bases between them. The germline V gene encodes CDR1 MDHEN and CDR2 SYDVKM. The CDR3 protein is CASSFLGGGQSNQPQHF. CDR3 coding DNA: TGTGCCAGCAGTTTCCTTGGAGGGGGACAAAGCAATCAGCCCCAGCATTTT.

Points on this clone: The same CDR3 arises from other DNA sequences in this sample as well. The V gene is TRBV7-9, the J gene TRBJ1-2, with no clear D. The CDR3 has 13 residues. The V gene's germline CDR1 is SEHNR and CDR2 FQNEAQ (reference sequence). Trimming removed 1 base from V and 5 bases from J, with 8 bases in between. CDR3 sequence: CASSLVEGYGYTF. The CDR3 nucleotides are TGTGCCAGCAGCTTAGTGGAGGGTTATGGCTACACCTTC.

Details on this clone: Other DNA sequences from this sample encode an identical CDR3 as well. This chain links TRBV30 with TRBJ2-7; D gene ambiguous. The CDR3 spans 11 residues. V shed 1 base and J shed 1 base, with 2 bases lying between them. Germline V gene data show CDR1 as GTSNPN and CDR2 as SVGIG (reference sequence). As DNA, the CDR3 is TGTGCCTGGAGTGAATCCTACGAGCAGTACTTC. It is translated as CAWSESYEQYF.

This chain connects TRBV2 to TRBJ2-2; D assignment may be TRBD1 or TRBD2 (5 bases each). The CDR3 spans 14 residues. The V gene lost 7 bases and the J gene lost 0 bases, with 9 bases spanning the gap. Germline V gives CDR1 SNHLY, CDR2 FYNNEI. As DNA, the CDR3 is TGTGCCAGCAATGGGGGATCGAACACCGGGGAGCTGTTTTTT. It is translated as CASNGGSNTGELFF.

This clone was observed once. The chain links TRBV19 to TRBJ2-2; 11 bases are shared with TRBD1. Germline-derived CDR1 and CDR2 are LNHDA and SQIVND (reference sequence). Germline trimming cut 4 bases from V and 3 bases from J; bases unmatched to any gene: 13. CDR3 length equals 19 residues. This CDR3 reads CASSKDRDRGFSYTGELFF. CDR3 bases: TGTGCCAGTAGTAAGGACCGGGACAGGGGGTTCTCCTACACCGGGGAGCTGTTTTTT.

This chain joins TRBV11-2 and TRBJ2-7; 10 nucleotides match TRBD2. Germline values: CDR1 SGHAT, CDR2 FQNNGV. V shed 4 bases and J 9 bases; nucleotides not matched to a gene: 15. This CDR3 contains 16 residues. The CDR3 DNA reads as TGTGCCAGCAGCTCGACAGGGTTGTCTAGCGGGAGCAGGCAGTACTTC. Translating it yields CASSSTGLSSGSRQYF.

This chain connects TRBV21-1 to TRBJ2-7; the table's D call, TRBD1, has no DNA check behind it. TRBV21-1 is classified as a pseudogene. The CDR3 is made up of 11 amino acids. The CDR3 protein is CASRAGYEQYF. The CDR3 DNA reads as TGTGCCAGCAGAGCAGGCTACGAGCAGTACTTC.

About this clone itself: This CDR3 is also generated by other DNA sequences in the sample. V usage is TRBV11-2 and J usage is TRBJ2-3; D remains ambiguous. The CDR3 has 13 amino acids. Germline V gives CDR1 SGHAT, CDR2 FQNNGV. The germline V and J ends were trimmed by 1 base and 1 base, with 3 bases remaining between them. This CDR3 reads CASSLGGTDTQYF. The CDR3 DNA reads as TGTGCCAGCAGCTTAGGAGGCACAGATACGCAGTATTTT.

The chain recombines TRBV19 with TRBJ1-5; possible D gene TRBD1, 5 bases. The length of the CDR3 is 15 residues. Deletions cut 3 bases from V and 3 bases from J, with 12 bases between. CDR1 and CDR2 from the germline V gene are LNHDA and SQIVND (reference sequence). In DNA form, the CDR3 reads TGTGCCAGTAGTATTTCCAGACAGACCAATCAGCCCCAGCATTTT. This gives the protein CASSISRQTNQPQHF.

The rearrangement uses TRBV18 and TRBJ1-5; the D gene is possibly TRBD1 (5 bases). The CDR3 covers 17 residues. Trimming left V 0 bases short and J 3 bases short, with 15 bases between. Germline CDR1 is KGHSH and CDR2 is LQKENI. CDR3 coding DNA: TGTGCCAGCTCACCACCTCGGGGCCACGAGGACAATCAGCCCCAGCATTTT. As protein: CASSPPRGHEDNQPQHF.

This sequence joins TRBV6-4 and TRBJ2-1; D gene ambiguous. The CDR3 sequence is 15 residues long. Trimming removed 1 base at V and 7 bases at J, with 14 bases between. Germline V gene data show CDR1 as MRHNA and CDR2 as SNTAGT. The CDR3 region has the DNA TGTGCCAGCAGTGACTTGGCAGTGCCTAAAAATGAGCAGTTCTTC. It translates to CASSDLAVPKNEQFF.

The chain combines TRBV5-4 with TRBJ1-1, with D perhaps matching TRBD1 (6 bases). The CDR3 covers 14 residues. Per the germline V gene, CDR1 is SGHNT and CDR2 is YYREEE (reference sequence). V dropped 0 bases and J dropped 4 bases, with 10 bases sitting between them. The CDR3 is CASSLGRGFTEAFF. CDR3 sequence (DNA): TGTGCCAGCAGCTTGGGAAGGGGGTTCACTGAAGCTTTCTTT.

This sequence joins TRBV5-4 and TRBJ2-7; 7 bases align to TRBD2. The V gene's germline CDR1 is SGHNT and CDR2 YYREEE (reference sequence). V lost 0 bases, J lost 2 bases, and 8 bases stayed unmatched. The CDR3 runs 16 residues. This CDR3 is CASSLGVGGTTYEQYF. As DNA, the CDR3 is TGTGCCAGCAGCTTGGGGGTCGGGGGGACCACCTACGAGCAGTACTTC.